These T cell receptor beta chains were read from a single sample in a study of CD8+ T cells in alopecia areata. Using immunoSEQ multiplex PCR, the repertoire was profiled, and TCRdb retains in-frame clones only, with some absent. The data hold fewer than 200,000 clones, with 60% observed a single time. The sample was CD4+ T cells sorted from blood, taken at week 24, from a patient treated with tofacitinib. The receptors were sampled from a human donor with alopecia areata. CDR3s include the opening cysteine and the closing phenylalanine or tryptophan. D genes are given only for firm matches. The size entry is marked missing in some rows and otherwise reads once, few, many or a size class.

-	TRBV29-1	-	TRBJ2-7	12	CSVLAASYEQYF	TGCAGCGTTCTAGCAGCATCCTACGAGCAGTACTTC
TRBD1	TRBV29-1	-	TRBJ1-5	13	CSVEAGGDQPQHF	TGCAGCGTTGAGGCAGGGGGAGATCAGCCCCAGCATTTT
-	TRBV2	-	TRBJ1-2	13	CASIRGQGNGYTF	TGTGCCAGCATACGGGGTCAGGGGAACGGCTACACCTTC
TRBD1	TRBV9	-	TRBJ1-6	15	CASSSQDRVGSPLHF	TGTGCCAGCAGCTCTCAGGACAGGGTGGGCTCACCCCTCCACTTT
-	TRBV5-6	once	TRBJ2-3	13	CASSLLAQGTLYF	TGTGCCAGCAGCTTGCTAGCCCAAGGAACCCTGTATTTT
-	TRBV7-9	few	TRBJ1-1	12	CASSLAKTEAFF	TGTGCCAGCAGCTTAGCTAAGACTGAAGCTTTCTTT
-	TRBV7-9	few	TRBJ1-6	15	CASSFQGVYNSPLHF	TGTGCCAGCAGCTTTCAAGGAGTCTATAATTCACCCCTCCACTTT
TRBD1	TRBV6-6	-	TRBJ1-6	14	CASSGQGINSPLHF	TGTGCCAGCAGTGGACAGGGAATTAATTCACCCCTCCACTTT
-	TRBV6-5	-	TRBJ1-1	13	CASSPGATGEAFF	TGTGCCAGCAGTCCCGGAGCCACCGGCGAAGCTTTCTTT
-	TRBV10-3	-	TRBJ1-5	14	CAISDLGGNQPQHF	TGTGCCATCAGTGATCTAGGGGGGAATCAGCCCCAGCATTTT
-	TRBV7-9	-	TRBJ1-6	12	CASSYPDSPLHF	TGTGCCAGCAGCTACCCGGATTCACCCCTCCACTTT
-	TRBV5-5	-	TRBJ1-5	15	CASSLDIQGHQPQHF	TGTGCCAGCAGCTTGGACATTCAGGGCCATCAGCCCCAGCATTTT
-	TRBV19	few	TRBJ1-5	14	CASRAGLGNQPQHF	TGTGCCAGTAGGGCAGGGCTGGGCAATCAGCCCCAGCATTTT
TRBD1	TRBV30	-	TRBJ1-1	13	CAWSQGVNTEAFF	TGTGCCTGGAGCCAGGGGGTAAACACTGAAGCTTTCTTT
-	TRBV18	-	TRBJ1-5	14	CASSPSQGDQPQHF	TGTGCCAGCTCACCAAGTCAGGGTGATCAGCCCCAGCATTTT
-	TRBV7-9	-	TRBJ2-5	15	CASSLVRGTAETQYF	TGTGCCAGCAGCTTAGTCAGGGGAACGGCGGAGACCCAGTACTTC
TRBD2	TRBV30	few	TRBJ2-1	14	CAWRLAGGYNEQFF	TGTGCCTGGAGACTAGCGGGGGGCTACAATGAGCAGTTCTTC
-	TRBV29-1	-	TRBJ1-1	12	CSVGGKNTEAFF	TGCAGCGTGGGAGGAAAGAACACTGAAGCTTTCTTT
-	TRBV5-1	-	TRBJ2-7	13	CASSSGQPYEQYF	TGCGCCAGCAGCTCCGGACAGCCCTACGAGCAGTACTTC
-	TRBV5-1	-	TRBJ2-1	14	CASSLVLGVDEQFF	TGCGCCAGCAGCTTGGTGTTGGGGGTCGATGAGCAGTTCTTC
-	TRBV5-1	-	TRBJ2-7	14	CASSLGDRAYEQYF	TGCGCCAGCAGCTTGGGAGACAGAGCCTACGAGCAGTACTTC
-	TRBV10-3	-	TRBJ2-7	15	CAISRWSRGTYEQYF	TGTGCCATCAGCAGGTGGTCAAGGGGGACCTACGAGCAGTACTTC
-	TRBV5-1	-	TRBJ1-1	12	CASSLVSGDAFF	TGCGCCAGCAGCTTGGTGTCGGGGGATGCTTTCTTT
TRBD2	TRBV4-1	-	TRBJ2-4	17	CASSQPTSGKAKNIQYF	TGCGCCAGCAGCCAACCGACTAGCGGGAAAGCCAAAAACATTCAGTACTTC
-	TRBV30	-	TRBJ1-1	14	CAWGGRQAITEAFF	TGTGCCTGGGGGGGGAGACAGGCCATCACTGAAGCTTTCTTT
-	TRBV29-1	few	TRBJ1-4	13	CSVAEQRGEKLFF	TGCAGCGTTGCCGAGCAGAGAGGTGAAAAACTGTTTTTT
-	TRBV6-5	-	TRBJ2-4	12	CASSYRGGIQYF	TGTGCCAGCAGTTACAGGGGAGGCATTCAGTACTTC
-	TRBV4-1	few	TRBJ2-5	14	CASSHPGSQETQYF	TGCGCCAGCAGCCACCCGGGGAGTCAAGAGACCCAGTACTTC
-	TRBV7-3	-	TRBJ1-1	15	CASSLGGSPGTEAFF	TGTGCCAGCAGCTTAGGAGGGAGCCCGGGCACTGAAGCTTTCTTT
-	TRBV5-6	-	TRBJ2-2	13	CASSLTGWGELFF	TGTGCCAGCAGCTTGACCGGTTGGGGGGAGCTGTTTTTT
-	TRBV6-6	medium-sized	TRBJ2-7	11	CASSLGDEQYF	TGTGCCAGCAGTTTAGGCGACGAGCAGTACTTC
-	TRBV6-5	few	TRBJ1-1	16	CASSYSIFGQNTEAFF	TGTGCCAGCAGTTACTCAATTTTTGGACAGAACACTGAAGCTTTCTTT